The 30 T cell receptor beta chains below all came from one sample that was sequenced in a study of T cells in Graves' hyperthyroidism and ophthalmopathy. Template material for amplifying TCR beta CDR3 regions consisted of RNA transcripts. A set of HTBI primers served as the primers for a first-round RT-PCR of the TCR CDR3. TCRdb processed the multiplex PCR reads anew with MiXCR; each CDR3 protein has one entry. The table records 450,000 to 700,000 distinct CDR3 sequences, roughly 46% of them present only once. The sequencing sample was made of peripheral blood or thyroid tissue (not recorded which). The receptor set was obtained from an adult woman with Graves' disease, either hyperthyroidism or ophthalmopathy (not recorded which).

This clonotype has ten or more counts. This chain links TRBV2 with TRBJ1-5, with D possibly matching TRBD1 (6 bases). The CDR3 totals 13 residues. Between the trimmed V and J ends, which lost 2 bases and 5 bases, there was a span of 7 bases. The germline CDR1 and CDR2 sequences are SNHLY and FYNNEI. CDR3 coding DNA: TGTGCCAGCAGTGAACAGGGGTATCAGCCCCAGCATTTT. Its translation is CASSEQGYQPQHF.

This clonotype was detected only once. As the CDR3 is not closed by the conserved phenylalanine or tryptophan, this likely results from a read error. The V and J genes are TRBV11-2 and TRBJ1-1; TRBD1 matches at 7 bases. In germline, CDR1 is SGHAT, CDR2 FQNNGV. The length of the CDR3 is 16 residues. V trimming: 1 base; J trimming: 0 bases; junction bases outside the gene matches: 5. The DNA for the CDR3 is TGTGCCAGCAGCTTAGGGACAGGCCACCTGAACACTGAAGCTTTCTCT. This codes for CASSLGTGHLNTEAFS.

As to this clonotype: Since the CDR3 does not end with the conserved phenylalanine or tryptophan, this likely comes from a read error. Because the CDR3's place on the DNA is in doubt, the DNA is left out and the CDR3 is given as listed by TCRdb. The J gene is TRBJ1-1, the V gene TRBV5-1. CDR1 and CDR2 from the germline V gene are SGHRS and YFSETQ. Termini included, the CDR3 measures 8 amino acids. The CDR3: CASSSGYQ.

The V call is TRBV11-2, the J call TRBJ1-4; TRBD1 matches at 7 bases. The CDR3 spans 14 residues. CDR1 is SGHAT and CDR2 is FQNNGV in the germline V gene. V was clipped by 6 bases and J by 5 bases; unmatched bases: 6. The DNA of the CDR3 is TGTGCCAGCAGGTCTACAGGGGAGAATGAAAAACTGTTTTTT. The encoded protein is CASRSTGENEKLFF.

V and J are TRBV7-9 and TRBJ2-1; D is possibly TRBD1 or TRBD2 (6 bases each). CDR3 length: 13 amino acids. Germline V gene lookup returns CDR1 SEHNR and CDR2 FQNEAQ (reference sequence). The CDR3 reads CAHGGETANEQFF. CDR3 DNA: TGTGCGCACGGGGGCGAAACGGCAAACGAGCAGTTCTTC. The whole variable domain, remainder taken from reference TRBV7-9 and TRBJ2-1, is DTGVSQNPRHKITKRGQNVTFRCDPISEHNRLYWYRQTLGQGPEFLTYFQNEAQLEKSRLLSDRFSAERPKGSFSTLEIQRTEQGDSAMYLCAHGGETANEQFFGPGTRLTVL.

This rearrangement joins TRBV7-9 to TRBJ2-7; TRBD2 is a possible D gene (6 bases). Germline V gene lookup returns CDR1 SEHNR and CDR2 FQNEAQ (reference sequence). This CDR3 spans 15 amino acids. The ends were cut back, 7 bases at V and 3 bases at J, with 19 bases in the middle. Written as DNA, the CDR3 is TGTGCCAGCACCTTCTGGCCGGGACTGTACTACGAGCAGTACTTC. Its translation is CASTFWPGLYYEQYF. Together with reference TRBV7-9 and TRBJ2-7, the CDR3 gives the full variable domain: DTGVSQNPRHKITKRGQNVTFRCDPISEHNRLYWYRQTLGQGPEFLTYFQNEAQLEKSRLLSDRFSAERPKGSFSTLEIQRTEQGDSAMYLCASTFWPGLYYEQYFGPGTRLTVT.

The rearrangement links TRBV10-3 to TRBJ1-5; D possibly corresponds to TRBD1 (6 bases). The CDR3 loop spans 11 amino acids. The germline gives CDR1 ENHRY, CDR2 SYGVKD. The CDR3 bases are TGTGCTAGGGGGGCAGAGCCACCCCAGCATTTT. Its translation: CARGAEPPQHF.

The V gene is TRBV6-2 or TRBV6-3, the J gene TRBJ1-1; no definite D call. This CDR3 region has 13 residues. In germline, CDR1 is MNHEY, CDR2 SVGEGT. Trimming pared 3 bases from V and 10 bases from J, leaving 15 bases between. The CDR3 sequence: CASSYYAGEGAFF. DNA for the CDR3: TGTGCCAGCAGTTATTATGCGGGAGAGGGAGCTTTCTTT.

There are a few counts of this clonotype. The chain recombines TRBV10-3 with TRBJ2-5, with TRBD2 matching over 11 bases. J was trimmed by 9 bases and V by 10 bases; bases with no gene match: 16. The CDR3 runs 15 residues. Germline V gene data show CDR1 as ENHRY and CDR2 as SYGVKD. The CDR3 spells CASRKLAGVGEAQYF. The DNA of the CDR3 is TGTGCCAGCAGAAAACTAGCGGGAGTAGGGGAGGCCCAGTACTTC.

CDR3 nucleotides: TGTGCCAGCTCACAACGGGACATGAACTATGGCTACACCTTC. This codes for CASSQRDMNYGYTF. The chain is built from TRBV18 and TRBJ1-2; the D gene is possibly TRBD1 (6 bases). From germline, CDR1 is KGHSH and CDR2 LQKENI. This CDR3 region has 14 residues. The ends were cut back, 4 bases at V and 2 bases at J, with 11 bases in the middle.

At least ten counts were recorded for this clonotype. The rearrangement uses TRBV10-2 and TRBJ1-5; tentatively, D is TRBD1 (5 bases). Germline V gives CDR1 WSHSY, CDR2 SAAADI. The CDR3 is 13 residues long. Trimming stripped 2 bases from V and 7 bases from J, with 9 bases between. Written as DNA, the CDR3 is TGCGCCAGCAGTGAGCTGCGGGGGCAGCCCCAGCATTTT. This translates into CASSELRGQPQHF.

The J gene is TRBJ1-6, the V gene TRBV29-1, with 7 positions matching TRBD1. V was pared by 6 bases and J by 7 bases, with 9 bases of the junction left unmatched. The CDR3 is made up of 14 amino acids. Germline-derived CDR1 and CDR2 are SQVTM and ANQGSEA. The CDR3 loop reads CSVKQGNLNSPLHF. In DNA, the CDR3 is TGCAGCGTCAAACAGGGGAATTTGAATTCACCCCTCCACTTT.

The chain joins TRBV29-1 to TRBJ2-7; possible D gene TRBD1, 6 bases. There are 15 residues in the CDR3. Germline assignment: CDR1 SQVTM and CDR2 ANQGSEA. V gave up 6 bases and J gave up 1 base, with 19 bases separating them. As DNA, the CDR3 is TGCAGCGTGAACTCCGGGACACTTCCTTCCTACGAGCAGTACTTC. Protein sequence: CSVNSGTLPSYEQYF.

This clonotype was picked up many times. The V gene is TRBV13, the J gene TRBJ2-7; either TRBD1 or TRBD2 may supply D (5 bases each). Trimming took off 5 bases at V and 3 bases at J, with 23 bases between the two ends. Per the germline V gene, CDR1 is PRHDT and CDR2 is FYEKMQ (reference sequence). This CDR3 region has 17 residues. CDR3 coding DNA: TGTGCCAGCAGCACCACCGTTGTTCGGGACCCTAGCTACGAGCAGTACTTC. Residues: CASSTTVVRDPSYEQYF.

This clonotype was seen many times. This sequence joins TRBV4-1 and TRBJ1-2, with 9 bases aligning to TRBD1. The ends lost 1 base at V and 5 bases at J; junction bases unmatched: 2. Germline-derived CDR1 and CDR2 are MGHRA and YSYEKL. The CDR3 consists of 14 residues. The chain's CDR3 is CASSQGQGVYGYTF. The CDR3 DNA reads as TGCGCCAGCAGCCAAGGACAGGGGGTTTATGGCTACACCTTC.

This clonotype occurred many times. This chain uses TRBV29-1 with TRBJ1-2, with a possible D match to TRBD1 (5 bases). The CDR3 consists of 12 residues. CDR1 SQVTM and CDR2 ANQGSEA come from the germline V gene. CDR3 in amino acids: CIIIWGGRSYTF. CDR3 bases: TGCATTATCATCTGGGGCGGTAGGAGCTACACCTTC.

The chain couples TRBV10-3 to TRBJ1-5; 9 bases agree with TRBD1. CDR1 and CDR2 (germline): ENHRY, SYGVKD. This CDR3 has 15 residues. V lost 10 bases and J lost 5; bases outside the gene matches: 12. The CDR3 DNA is TGTGCCAGCCGTGATGGACAGGGGCTGCATCAGCCCCAGCATTTT. Translating gives CASRDGQGLHQPQHF.

This clonotype was counted ten times or more. The chain joins TRBV7-9 to TRBJ1-2, with D perhaps matching TRBD1 (5 bases). The CDR3 extends over 13 amino acids. The germline V and J ends were trimmed by 2 bases and 9 bases, with 13 bases remaining between them. Germline CDR1 and CDR2: SEHNR and FQNEAQ (reference sequence). The CDR3 DNA is TGTGCCAGCAGCTTATGGCAGGGTAGGCGCTACACCTTC. Protein: CASSLWQGRRYTF.

The table lists this clonotype with a few counts. The CDR3 region has the DNA TGTGCCAGCAGCTACTGGGGCGAGCAGTACTTC. This encodes CASSYWGEQYF. This sequence joins TRBV7-2 and TRBJ2-7; D is ambiguous. The germline V gene encodes CDR1 SGHTA and CDR2 FQGNSA. The CDR3 is 11 residues long. V was clipped by 4 bases and J by 6 bases, with 7 bases between them. The full variable domain, rest sourced from reference TRBV7-2 and TRBJ2-7, is GAGVSQSPSNKVTEKGKDVELRCDPISGHTALYWYRQSLGQGLEFLIYFQGNSAPDKSGLPSDRFSAERTGGSVSTLTIQRTQQEDSAVYLCASSYWGEQYFGPGTRLTVT.

The gene calls are TRBV10-3 and TRBJ2-7, with TRBD1 matching 9 bases. V lost 5 bases to trimming and J lost 6 bases; unmatched junction nucleotides: 11. CDR1 and CDR2 from the germline V gene are ENHRY and SYGVKD. This CDR3 region has 15 residues. The CDR3 DNA sequence: TGTGCCATCAGTAGGGGGGGACAGGGTGTTAGCGAGCAGTACTTC. Translated: CAISRGGQGVSEQYF.

The J gene is TRBJ1-1, the V gene TRBV7-3; D might be TRBD1 (6 bases). V lost 8 bases and J lost 5, with 18 bases in between. This CDR3 has 14 amino acids. Germline V gene sequence: CDR1 SGHTA, CDR2 FQGTGA. The CDR3 here is CASPAGARDTEAFF. CDR3 sequence (DNA): TGTGCCAGCCCCGCGGGGGCGCGGGATACTGAAGCTTTCTTT. Full variable domain (remainder filled in from reference TRBV7-3 and TRBJ1-1): GAGVSQTPSNKVTEKGKYVELRCDPISGHTALYWYRQSLGQGPEFLIYFQGTGAADDSGLPNDRFFAVRPEGSVSTLKIQRTERGDSAVYLCASPAGARDTEAFFGQGTRLTVV.

This clonotype was detected ten times or more. V is TRBV20-1 and J is TRBJ2-7, with TRBD2 matching 8 bases. Germline trimming cut 3 bases from V and 5 bases from J; bases unmatched to any gene: 12. Germline V CDR1 and CDR2: DFQATT, SNEGSKA (reference sequence). The CDR3 runs to 15 residues. CDR3 in DNA: TGCAGTGCTAGGGCCGTTAGCGGGAAGCTTGACGAGCAGTACTTC. Translation: CSARAVSGKLDEQYF.

The chain is built from TRBV5-1 and TRBJ1-2, with a weak D call TRBD1 (5 bases). From germline, CDR1 is SGHRS and CDR2 YFSETQ. The ends were cut back, 4 bases at V and 4 bases at J, with 32 bases in the middle. The CDR3 consists of 20 residues. The CDR3 protein is CASSHGAGLARGKFSYGYTF. The CDR3 region has the DNA TGCGCCAGCAGCCATGGGGCCGGACTAGCACGGGGGAAGTTTAGCTATGGCTACACCTTC.

This clonotype showed up many times. The CDR3 protein is CASSLWRTAGELFF. CDR3 bases: TGTGCCAGCAGCTTGTGGCGGACGGCCGGGGAGCTGTTTTTT. V usage is TRBV5-6 and J usage is TRBJ2-2; D gene unclear. Trimming removed 1 base at V and 6 bases at J, with 10 bases between. CDR1 is SGHDT, CDR2 YYEEEE, per germline. This CDR3 comprises 14 residues.

The rearrangement uses TRBV7-9 and TRBJ2-6; D remains unclear. Between the trimmed V and J ends, which lost 5 bases and 2 bases, there was a span of 10 bases. Germline CDR1 is SEHNR and CDR2 is FQNEAQ (reference sequence). The CDR3 sequence is 15 residues long. The DNA of the CDR3 is TGTGCCAGCAGCCCCCTTAGGCCTGGGGCCAACGTCCTGACTTTC. Encoded protein: CASSPLRPGANVLTF.

In this sample, this clonotype turned up many times. An end of the junction differs from the germline gene, which may be a read error. V gene TRBV28 combines with J gene TRBJ2-5, with D unclear. Germline CDR1 reads MDHEN; CDR2 reads SYDVKM. CDR3 size: 13 residues. The CDR3 DNA follows: TGTGCCAGCAGTCGGCACTTCCAAGGGACCCAGTACTTC. Translating gives CASSRHFQGTQYF.

This clonotype has more than one count but fewer than ten. The chain links TRBV30 to TRBJ2-7; 8 bases are shared with TRBD1. J was trimmed by 2 bases and V by 3 bases; bases with no gene match: 6. CDR1 and CDR2 from the germline V gene are GTSNPN and SVGIG (reference sequence). CDR3 size: 14 residues. The CDR3 here is CAWRGTGGAYEQYF. The CDR3, as DNA: TGTGCCTGGAGAGGGACAGGAGGGGCCTACGAGCAGTACTTC.

The V gene is TRBV10-3, the J gene TRBJ2-2, with no clear D. Germline lookup yields CDR1 ENHRY and CDR2 SYGVKD. Trimming removed 4 bases from V and 3 bases from J, with 9 bases in between. The CDR3 has 14 residues. CDR3 protein: CAISGDTYTGELFF. The CDR3 coding sequence is TGTGCCATCAGTGGAGACACCTACACCGGGGAGCTGTTTTTT.

The V gene is TRBV7-9, the J gene TRBJ2-3; 8 bases align to TRBD1. Germline V lookup: CDR1 SEHNR, CDR2 FQNEAQ (reference sequence). Germline trimming cut 5 bases from V and 0 bases from J; bases unmatched to any gene: 10. The CDR3 sequence is 17 residues long. CDR3 sequence (DNA): TGTGCCAGCAGCCCAGGCCCGCGGGACAGGAGCACAGATACGCAGTATTTT. Translation gives CASSPGPRDRSTDTQYF.

The chain uses TRBV24-1 and TRBJ1-1; D is ambiguous. The CDR3 contains 13 residues. Germline loops: CDR1 KGHDR, CDR2 SFDVKD. Trimming took 4 bases from V and 6 from J, leaving 11 bases between them. CDR3 sequence (DNA): TGTGCCACCAGTGAGACCGACCGAGCTGAAGCTTTCTTT. Translated: CATSETDRAEAFF.